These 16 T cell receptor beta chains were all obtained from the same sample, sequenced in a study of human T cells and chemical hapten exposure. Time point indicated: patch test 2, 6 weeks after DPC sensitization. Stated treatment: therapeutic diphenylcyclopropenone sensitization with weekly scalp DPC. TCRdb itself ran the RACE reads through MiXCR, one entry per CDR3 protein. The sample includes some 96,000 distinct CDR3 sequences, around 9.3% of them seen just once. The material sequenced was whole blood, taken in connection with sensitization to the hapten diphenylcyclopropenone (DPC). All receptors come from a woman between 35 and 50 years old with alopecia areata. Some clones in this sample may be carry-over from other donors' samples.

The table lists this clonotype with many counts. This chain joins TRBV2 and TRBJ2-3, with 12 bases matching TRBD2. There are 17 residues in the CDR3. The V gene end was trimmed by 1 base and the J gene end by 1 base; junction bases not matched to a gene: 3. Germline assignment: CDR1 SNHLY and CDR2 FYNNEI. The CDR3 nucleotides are TGTGCCAGCAGTGAAGGAAGACTAGCGGGAGGCACAGATACGCAGTATTTT. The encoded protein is CASSEGRLAGGTDTQYF.

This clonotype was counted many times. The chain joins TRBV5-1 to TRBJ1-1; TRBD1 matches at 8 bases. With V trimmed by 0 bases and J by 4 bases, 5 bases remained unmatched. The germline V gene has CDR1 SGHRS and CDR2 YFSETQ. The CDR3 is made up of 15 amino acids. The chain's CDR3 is CASSLVGRGLTEAFF. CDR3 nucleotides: TGCGCCAGCAGCTTGGTAGGCAGGGGGCTCACTGAAGCTTTCTTT.

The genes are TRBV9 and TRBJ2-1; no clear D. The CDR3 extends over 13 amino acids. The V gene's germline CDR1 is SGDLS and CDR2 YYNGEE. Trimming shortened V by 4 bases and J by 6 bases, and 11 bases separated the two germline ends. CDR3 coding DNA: TGTGCCAGCAGCTACCGACAATCCAATGAGCAGTTCTTC. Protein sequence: CASSYRQSNEQFF.

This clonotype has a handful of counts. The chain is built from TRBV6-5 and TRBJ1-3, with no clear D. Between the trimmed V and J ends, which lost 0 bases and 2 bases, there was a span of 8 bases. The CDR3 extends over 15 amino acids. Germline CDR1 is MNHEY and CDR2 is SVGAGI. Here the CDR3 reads CASSYSTGTGNTIYF. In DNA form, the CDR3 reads TGTGCCAGCAGTTACTCCACGGGAACTGGAAACACCATATATTTT.

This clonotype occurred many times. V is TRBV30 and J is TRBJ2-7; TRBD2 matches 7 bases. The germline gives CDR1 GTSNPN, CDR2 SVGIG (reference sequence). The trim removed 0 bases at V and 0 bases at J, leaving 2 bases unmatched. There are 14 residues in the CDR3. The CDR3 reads CAWSVSGGSYEQYF. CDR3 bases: TGTGCCTGGAGTGTGTCGGGGGGCTCCTACGAGCAGTACTTC.

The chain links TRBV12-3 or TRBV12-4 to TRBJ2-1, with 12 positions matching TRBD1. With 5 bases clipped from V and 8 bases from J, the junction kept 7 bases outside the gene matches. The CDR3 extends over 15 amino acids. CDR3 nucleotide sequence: TGTGCCAGCAGTGCCGGGACAGGGGGCTTCGATGAGCAGTTCTTC. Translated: CASSAGTGGFDEQFF.

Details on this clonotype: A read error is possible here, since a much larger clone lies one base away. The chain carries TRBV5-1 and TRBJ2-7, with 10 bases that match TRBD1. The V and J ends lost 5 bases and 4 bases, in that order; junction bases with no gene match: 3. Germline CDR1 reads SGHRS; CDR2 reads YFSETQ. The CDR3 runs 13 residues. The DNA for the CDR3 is TGCGCCAGCAGACCGGGACAGGGGTACGAGCAGTACTTC. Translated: CASRPGQGYEQYF.

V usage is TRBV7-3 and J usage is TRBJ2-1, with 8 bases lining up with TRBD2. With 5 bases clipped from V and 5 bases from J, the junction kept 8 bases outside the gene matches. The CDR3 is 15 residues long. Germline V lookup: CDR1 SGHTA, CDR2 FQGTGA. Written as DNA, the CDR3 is TGTGCCAGCAGCCCCACCGGGAGGGCCAACAATGAGCAGTTCTTC. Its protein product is CASSPTGRANNEQFF.

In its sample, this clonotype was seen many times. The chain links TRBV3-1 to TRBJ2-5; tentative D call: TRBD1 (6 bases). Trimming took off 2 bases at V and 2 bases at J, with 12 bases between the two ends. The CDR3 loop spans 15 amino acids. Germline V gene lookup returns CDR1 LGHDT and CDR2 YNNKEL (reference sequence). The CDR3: CASSQQGRGQETQYF. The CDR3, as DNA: TGTGCCAGCAGCCAACAGGGCAGGGGACAAGAGACCCAGTACTTC.

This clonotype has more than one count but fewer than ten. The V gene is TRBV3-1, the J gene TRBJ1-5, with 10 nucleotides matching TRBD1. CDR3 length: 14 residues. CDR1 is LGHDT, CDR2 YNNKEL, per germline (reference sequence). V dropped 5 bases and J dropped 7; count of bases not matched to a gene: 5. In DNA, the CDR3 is TGTGCCAGCAGCACCCGACAGGGGGCACAGCCCCAGCATTTT. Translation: CASSTRQGAQPQHF.

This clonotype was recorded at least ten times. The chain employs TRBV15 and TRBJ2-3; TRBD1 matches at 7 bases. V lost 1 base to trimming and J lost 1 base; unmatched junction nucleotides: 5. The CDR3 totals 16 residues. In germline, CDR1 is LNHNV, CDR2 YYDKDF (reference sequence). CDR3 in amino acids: CATSRVRQGGTDTQYF. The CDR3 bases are TGTGCCACCAGCAGAGTTCGACAGGGAGGCACAGATACGCAGTATTTT.

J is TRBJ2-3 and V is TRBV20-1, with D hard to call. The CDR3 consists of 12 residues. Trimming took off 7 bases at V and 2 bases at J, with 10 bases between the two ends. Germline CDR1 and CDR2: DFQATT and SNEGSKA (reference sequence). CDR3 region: CSGWAYTDTQYF. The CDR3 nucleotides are TGCAGTGGGTGGGCGTACACAGATACGCAGTATTTT.

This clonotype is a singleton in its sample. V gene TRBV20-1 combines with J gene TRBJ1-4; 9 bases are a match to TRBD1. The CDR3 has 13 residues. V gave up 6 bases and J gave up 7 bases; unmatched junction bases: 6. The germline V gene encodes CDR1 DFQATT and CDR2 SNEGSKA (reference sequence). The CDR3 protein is CSAQQGAREKLFF. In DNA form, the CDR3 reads TGCAGTGCCCAACAGGGGGCCCGTGAAAAACTGTTTTTT.

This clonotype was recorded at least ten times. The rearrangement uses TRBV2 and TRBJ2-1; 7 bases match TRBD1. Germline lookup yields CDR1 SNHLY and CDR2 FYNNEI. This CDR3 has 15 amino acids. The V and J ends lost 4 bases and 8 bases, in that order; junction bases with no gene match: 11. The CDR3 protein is CASSGDSPFSDEQFF. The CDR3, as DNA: TGTGCCAGCAGTGGGGACAGCCCTTTTAGCGATGAGCAGTTCTTC.

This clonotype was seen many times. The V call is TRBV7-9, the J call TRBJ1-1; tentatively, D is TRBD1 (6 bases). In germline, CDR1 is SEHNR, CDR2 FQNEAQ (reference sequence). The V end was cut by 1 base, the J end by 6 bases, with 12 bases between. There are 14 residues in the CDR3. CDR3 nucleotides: TGTGCCAGCAGCTTAGACAGGGTGGGCGCTGAAGCTTTCTTT. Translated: CASSLDRVGAEAFF.

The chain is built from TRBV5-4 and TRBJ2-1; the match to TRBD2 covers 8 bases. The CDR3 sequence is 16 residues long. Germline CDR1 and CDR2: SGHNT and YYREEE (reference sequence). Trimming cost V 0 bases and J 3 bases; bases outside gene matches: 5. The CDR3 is CASSLGDTSGYNEQFF. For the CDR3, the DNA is TGTGCCAGCAGCTTGGGAGACACTAGCGGCTACAATGAGCAGTTCTTC.